This T cell receptor (beta chain) stems from a study of blood T cell repertoires in COVID-19. Overall study context: Material from acute and convalescent COVID-19 was sourced from the United States, Italy and Spain. T cells, B-cell-depleted T cells, or PBMCs supplied cDNA or gDNA.

V shed 1 base and J 3 bases; nucleotides not matched to a gene: 4. Germline loops: CDR1 SGHRS, CDR2 YFSETQ. The CDR3 is 14 amino acids. Original processing methods: How many nucleated cells were present was estimated from reference gene primer amplification. The assay was immunoSEQ multiplex PCR, and TCRdb's table has in-frame clones only and misses some. V and J calls and clone size come straight from that table; D and trimming were deduced from the DNA. The table lists 80,000 to 95,000 clones, around four fifths of them singletons. The chain links TRBV5-1 to TRBJ2-7; 7 bases match TRBD1. The sequence was obtained from a woman older than 75 with acute or convalescent COVID-19. The sample was peripheral blood. The CDR3 nucleotides are TGCGCCAGCAGCTTGTCCCAGGGGGACTACGAGCAGTACTTC. It yields the protein CASSLSQGDYEQYF.